This T cell receptor beta chain was sequenced during a study of CD4 T cells in relation to SARS-CoV-2 and coronaviruses. Study details: After roughly ten days of antigen culture, PBMC TCR beta CDR3s were sequenced. Shared crossreactive spike epitopes were mapped to their HLA restriction.

The protocol was immunoSEQ multiplex PCR, while the TCRdb copy is restricted to in-frame clones and leaves out a portion. The repertoire holds 15,000 to 19,000 clones, with roughly 72% as singletons. Before the COVID-19 pandemic, during about 2011-2019, CD4+ T cells were taken from unexposed donors. The cells were cultured for 9 to 11 days before CD4+ T cells were isolated. PBMCs were plated at a few million per well in IL-2-containing medium. Concerning this clone: Its matching antigen is unknown.

Sequenced material: CD4+ T cells from PBMCs, cultured in vitro. This TCR came from a human donor in good health.

CDR3 sequence reads: CASSLFSGLSGYTF. As DNA, the CDR3 is TGTGCCAGCAGTTTATTTTCAGGGCTTTCTGGCTACACCTTC. The rearrangement uses TRBV27 and TRBJ1-2, with D tentatively TRBD1 (5 bases). V was pared by 1 base and J by 7 bases, with 13 bases between. Germline values: CDR1 MNHEY, CDR2 SMNVEV (reference sequence). The CDR3 contains 14 residues.